This TCR beta chain comes out of a study of shared clonotypes between healthy human individuals. Overall study context: The donor group consisted of two women and a few men, aged 18 to 49. Three plates each covered CD4 naive and memory; CD8 naive two, CD8 memory one.

Study findings and constraints: Donor clonotype sharing was expected to depend on sequencing depth.

Of note for this clone: Antigen: not known.

Profiling relied on immunoSEQ multiplex PCR, and the TCRdb table lists in-frame clones only, not all of them. The sample yields roughly 660,000 clones, about 90% seen once. This CDR3 has 15 amino acids. Germline V gene sequence: CDR1 MDHEN, CDR2 SYDVKM. With 4 bases removed from V and 1 base from J, the gap between germline ends came to 14 bases. Sequenced: memory CD8+ T cells from PBMCs. Regarding subset: CD45RO+ cells pooled with CCR7-negative TemRA cells. The source is a man aged 18 to 29 in good health. Some clones in this sample may be carry-over from other donors' samples. This chain links TRBV28 with TRBJ2-7, with D possibly matching TRBD2 (6 bases). The DNA of the CDR3 is TGTGCCAGCAGTTCCACCCCGGGGAGGTCCTACGAGCAGTACTTC. It yields the protein CASSSTPGRSYEQYF.